This TCR beta chain was profiled in a study of blood T cells in healthy people across ages. It was with a sample-barcoded 5' primer and a J-beta primer mix that a second PCR of about 6 to 12 cycles was run. Unique molecular identifiers of 12 random nucleotides labeled each cDNA. TCRdb passed the 5' RACE reads through MiXCR, listing each CDR3 protein once. The sample holds some 850,000 distinct CDR3 sequences, around 25% seen once. V lost 6 bases and J lost 7; bases outside the gene matches: 4. This CDR3 contains 11 residues. Germline-derived CDR1 and CDR2 are SQVTM and ANQGSEA. As to this clonotype: Its cognate antigen is unknown.

Study outcomes and limitations: A strong correlation was seen between TCR beta diversity and naive T cell percentage. Fewer expanded clones and more diversity marked long-lived versus aged donors.

The same sample was also used in a study of T cells of mothers and their children.

V gene TRBV29-1 combines with J gene TRBJ2-7, with 9 bases lining up with TRBD1. This clonotype was obtained from a boy under 18 in good health. The sequenced sample consisted of blood. The CDR3: CSVGDRVEQYF. The CDR3 DNA sequence: TGCAGCGTGGGGGACAGGGTGGAGCAGTACTTC.